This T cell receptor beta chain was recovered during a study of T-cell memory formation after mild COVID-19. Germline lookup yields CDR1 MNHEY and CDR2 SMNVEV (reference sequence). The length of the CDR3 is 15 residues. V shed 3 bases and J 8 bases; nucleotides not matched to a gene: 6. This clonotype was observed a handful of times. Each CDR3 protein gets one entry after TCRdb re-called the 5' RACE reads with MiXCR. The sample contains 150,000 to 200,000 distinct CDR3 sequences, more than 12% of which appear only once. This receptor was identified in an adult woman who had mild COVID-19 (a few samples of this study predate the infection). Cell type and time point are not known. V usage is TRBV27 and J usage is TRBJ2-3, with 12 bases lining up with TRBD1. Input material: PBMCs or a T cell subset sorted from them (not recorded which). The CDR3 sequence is CASSFGTGGGSTQYF. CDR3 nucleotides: TGTGCCAGCAGTTTCGGGACAGGGGGCGGGAGTACGCAGTATTTT.